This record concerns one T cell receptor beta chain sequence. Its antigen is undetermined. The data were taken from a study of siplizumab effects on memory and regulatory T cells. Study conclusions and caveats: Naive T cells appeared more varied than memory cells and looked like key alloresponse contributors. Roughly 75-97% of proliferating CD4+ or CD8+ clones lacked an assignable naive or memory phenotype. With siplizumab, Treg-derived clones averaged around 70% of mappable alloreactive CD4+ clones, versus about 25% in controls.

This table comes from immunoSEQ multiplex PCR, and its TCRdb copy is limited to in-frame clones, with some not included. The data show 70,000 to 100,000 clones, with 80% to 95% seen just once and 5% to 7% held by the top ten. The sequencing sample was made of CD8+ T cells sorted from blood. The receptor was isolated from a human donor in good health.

The CDR3 reads CASSLLLAGELSEQFF. The DNA of the CDR3 is TGTGCCAGCAGCTTACTACTAGCGGGGGAACTCAGTGAGCAGTTCTTC. The chain links TRBV11-1 to TRBJ2-1, with TRBD2 identical over 11 bases. CDR3 size: 16 residues. J lost 9 bases, V lost 2 bases, and 9 bases had no gene match. Looked up from germline, CDR1 is SGHAT and CDR2 is FQDESV (reference sequence). The full variable domain, rest sourced from reference TRBV11-1 and TRBJ2-1, is EAEVAQSPRYKITEKSQAVAFWCDPISGHATLYWYRQILGQGPELLVQFQDESVVDDSQLPKDRFSAERLKGVDSTLKIQPAELGDSAMYLCASSLLLAGELSEQFFGPGTRLTVL.